This T cell receptor beta chain was retrieved from a study of T cells in severe cutaneous drug reactions (dated by TCRdb to between 2019 and 2020). Background for the entire study: Between about 2010 and 2018, patients were recruited from Taiwan, Thailand and a European registry network. Enrollment was limited to patients whose SJS/TEN or DRESS diagnosis was probable or definite according to RegiSCAR criteria. Assignment of the culprit drug relied on both the Naranjo algorithm and the ALDEN drug causality algorithm. Blister fluids/cells, PBMC and other biological samples were taken from patients in the acute stage or the recovery stage. Bulk TCR sequencing was combined with single-cell sequencing, quantitative PCR validation, functional assays and transgenic mouse experiments. To build the libraries, iRepertoire multiplex PCR was used, and the authors pointed to a comparison in which iRepertoire and 5' RACE methods, with or without UMI, captured abundant clonotypes similarly.

The CDR3 has 15 amino acids, counting the end cysteine and phenylalanine. DNA is not on record. CDR1 and CDR2 are drawn from the germline V gene: SGHDT, YYEEEE. Sequencing was performed on donors who were patients with carbamazepine-induced Stevens-Johnson syndrome or toxic epidermal necrolysis (CBZ-SJS/TEN). Next-generation sequencing was used to profile the T cell receptor repertoires of patients with drug-induced severe cutaneous adverse reactions in a search for drug-specific clonotypes. The RNA was isolated from either blister cells of skin lesions or peripheral blood mononuclear cells. Library preparation used the iRepertoire multiplex PCR system with TCR subtype-specific primers for both bulk and single-cell sequencing. Multiplex PCR with primers aimed at the V, D and J gene regions produced the bulk TCR beta libraries. Each sample contributed roughly 95-550 ng of RNA as input for preparing the bulk TCR library. An Illumina MiSeq was used to sequence bulk TCR beta amplicons. As for how the authors treated the data: Sample misassignments and low-quality sequencing reads were removed through quality control steps. CDR3 was defined as the amino acids between the V-gene Y[YFLI]C motif and the J-segment [FW]GXGT motif. TRBV and TRBJ gene assignments and CDR3 clonotypes followed the IMGT database. Per-sample TRBV expression was normalized to the mean of the same gene in PBMC from under 50 healthy donors. TCRdb reprocessed the public reads and reports one entry per CDR3 protein sequence, without DNA. The V and J calls shown here were made by TCRdb, not taken from the authors' results. The sample's table covers some 1,200 distinct CDR3 sequences. The ten biggest clones cover 15% to 20% of the sample.

Summary of the overall study and its limitations: A public TCRbeta CDR3 was found in all seven CBZ-SJS/TEN blister samples (mean roughly 14%) but was undetectable or scarce in tolerant-control and healthy-donor PBMC. Whether the public TCR generalizes to SJS/TEN caused by other drugs was noted by the authors as still needing further study. CBZ-SJS/TEN patients showed strongly increased TRBV12-4 usage, with an average of around 33% in blister cells and around 4.6% in PBMC.

Comments on this clonotype: Its antigen is unknown.

The sequence came from a human donor with Stevens-Johnson syndrome, a severe cutaneous drug reaction. The sequence is built from TRBV5-6 and TRBJ2-2; the TRBD2 assignment by TCRdb is unverifiable without DNA. Sequencing was done on a sample of cells from a skin blister. What the cell subset or site label conveys for this sample: unsorted cells from skin lesion blisters. CDR3 reads: CASSPQAGGTGELFF.